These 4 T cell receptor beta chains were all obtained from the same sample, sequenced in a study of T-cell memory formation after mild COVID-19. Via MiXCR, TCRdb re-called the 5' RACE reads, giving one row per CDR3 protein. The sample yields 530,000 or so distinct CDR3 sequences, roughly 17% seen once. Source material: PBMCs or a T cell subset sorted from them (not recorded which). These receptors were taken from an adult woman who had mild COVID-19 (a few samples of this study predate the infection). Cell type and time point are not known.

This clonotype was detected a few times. This CDR3 is CASRTQGAGNTIYF. CDR3 coding DNA: TGTGCCAGCAGGACTCAGGGGGCTGGAAACACCATATATTTT. The chain carries TRBV7-2 and TRBJ1-3, with TRBD1 matching 7 bases. Germline V gene lookup returns CDR1 SGHTA and CDR2 FQGNSA. V dropped 6 bases and J dropped 2; count of bases not matched to a gene: 4. This CDR3 is 14 amino acids long.

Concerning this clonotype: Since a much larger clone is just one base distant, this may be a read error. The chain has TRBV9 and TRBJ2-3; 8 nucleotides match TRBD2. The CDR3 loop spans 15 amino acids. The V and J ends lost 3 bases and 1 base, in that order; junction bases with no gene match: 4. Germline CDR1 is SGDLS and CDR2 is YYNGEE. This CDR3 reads CASSEGGLGTDTQYF. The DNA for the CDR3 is TGTGCCAGCAGCGAGGGGGGACTAGGCACAGATACGCAGTATTTT.

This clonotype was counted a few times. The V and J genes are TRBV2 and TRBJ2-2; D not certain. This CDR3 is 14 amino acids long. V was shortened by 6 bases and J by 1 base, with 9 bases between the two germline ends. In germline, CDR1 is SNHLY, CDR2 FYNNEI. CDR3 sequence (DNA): TGTGCCAGCAGAGACCCGCTGAACACCGGGGAGCTGTTTTTT. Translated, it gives CASRDPLNTGELFF.

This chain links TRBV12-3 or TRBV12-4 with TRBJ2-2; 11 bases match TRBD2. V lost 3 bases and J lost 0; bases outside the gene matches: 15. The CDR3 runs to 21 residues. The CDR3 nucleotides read TGTGCCAGCAGTTTGTATTTAGGGAGACTAGCGGGGCCCACGAACACCGGGGAGCTGTTTTTT. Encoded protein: CASSLYLGRLAGPTNTGELFF.